This T cell receptor beta chain was observed in a study of cytomegalovirus exposure and HLA in healthy donors. Whole-study context: An earlier analysis identified 117 million unique TCR beta sequences in about 200 million T cells. Study outcomes and limitations: The listing of fewer than 200 TCR beta chains classed them as cytomegalovirus-associated. Accurate prediction of most subjects' HLA-A and HLA-B alleles from TCR beta sequences was reported.

Note on this clone: The antigen is unknown.

The PCR was carried out with 60 Vbeta primers and 13 Jbeta primers. Profiled with immunoSEQ multiplex PCR; TCRdb holds only in-frame clones, not every one. This sample yields around 38,000 clones, of which 55% to 75% are seen a single time; roughly 18% belongs to the top ten. The CDR3 sequence is 14 residues long. CDR1 is SGHNT and CDR2 is YENEEA in the germline V gene. V dropped 0 bases and J dropped 7 bases, with 9 bases sitting between them. The gene calls are TRBV11-3 and TRBJ2-2; the D is unclear. The receptor was derived from a man aged 50 to 59 in good health and CMV-seropositive. Input material: PBMCs. Written as DNA, the CDR3 is TGTGCCAGCAGCTTAGATTTAGTGAGCGGGGAGCTGTTTTTT. This codes for CASSLDLVSGELFF. Together with reference TRBV11-3 and TRBJ2-2, the CDR3 gives the full variable domain: EAGVVQSPRYKIIEKKQPVAFWCNPISGHNTLYWYLQNLGQGPELLIRYENEEAVDDSQLPKDRFSAERLKGVDSTLKIQPAELGDSAVYLCASSLDLVSGELFFGEGSRLTVL.